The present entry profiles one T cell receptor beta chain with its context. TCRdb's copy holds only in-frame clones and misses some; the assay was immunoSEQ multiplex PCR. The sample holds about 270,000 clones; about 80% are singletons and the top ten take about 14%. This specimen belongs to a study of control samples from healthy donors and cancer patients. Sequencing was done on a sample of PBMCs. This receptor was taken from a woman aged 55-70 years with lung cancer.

This chain's CDR3 is CASSVVIPITDTQYF. CDR3 coding DNA: TGTGCCAGCAGTGTTGTTATACCTATCACAGATACGCAGTATTTT. The chain links TRBV2 to TRBJ2-3; D unresolved. Germline V gene sequence: CDR1 SNHLY, CDR2 FYNNEI. V lost 4 bases and J 2 bases, leaving 13 bases between the germline ends. The CDR3 has 15 amino acids.